This T cell receptor beta chain was sequenced in a study of cytomegalovirus exposure and HLA in healthy donors. Study-level findings and limits: From TCR beta sequences, most subjects' HLA-A and HLA-B alleles were reportedly predicted accurately.

As concerns this clone: Antigen: not known.

PCR employed 60 Vbeta and 13 Jbeta primers. Some clones are missing from TCRdb's copy, which holds only in-frame ones; the method was immunoSEQ multiplex PCR. The table records some 190,000 clones, approximately 82% of them present only once. The sequence derives from a man aged 35 to 55 in good health and CMV-seropositive. Sequencing input: PBMCs.

The CDR3: CASSLRQGVSSGNTIYF. As DNA, the CDR3 is TGTGCCAGCAGCTTAAGACAGGGGGTTAGCTCTGGAAACACCATATATTTT. The V and J genes are TRBV7-8 and TRBJ1-3; the match to TRBD1 covers 9 bases. With 2 bases clipped from V and 0 bases from J, the junction kept 5 bases outside the gene matches. The CDR3 has 17 amino acids. Germline V gives CDR1 SGHVS, CDR2 FQNEAQ.